A selection of T cell receptor beta chains follows, all from one sample in a study of blood T cell repertoires in COVID-19. The table came from immunoSEQ multiplex PCR; TCRdb's copy has only in-frame clones and leaves some out. The repertoire holds approximately 230,000 clones, with 80% to 90% as singletons. Sequences were obtained from peripheral blood. These receptor sequences come from an elderly man with acute or convalescent COVID-19. CDR3s leave out the opening cysteine and the closing phenylalanine or tryptophan.

J | V | CDR3
TRBJ1-1 | TRBV5-1 | ASKETGNTEAF
TRBJ2-7 | TRBV5-4 | ASSLGVGEQY
TRBJ2-5 | TRBV10-3 | AISESSAETQY
TRBJ2-2 | TRBV24-1 | ATSDGHRNTGELF
TRBJ2-5 | TRBV7-8 | ASSLAPGQETQY
TRBJ2-2 | TRBV19 | ASSTYLPNGGKAGELF
TRBJ2-7 | TRBV2 | ASKGTGLYEQY
TRBJ2-7 | TRBV28 | ASSLSGTAIYEQY
TRBJ2-5 | TRBV5-1 | ASSWGQGQETQY
TRBJ2-7 | TRBV5-8 | ASSLVRGSEQY
TRBJ2-7 | TRBV27 | ASSLAGRYEQY
TRBJ1-2 | TRBV6-1 | ASSEQVGGSYGYT
TRBJ2-6 | TRBV11-2 | ASSLVRGFDVLT
TRBJ1-6 | TRBV30 | AWSLAGGAGYNSPLH
TRBJ1-3 | TRBV2 | ASRSDRAGNTIY
TRBJ2-1 | TRBV20-1 | SASRLGSSGRASNEQF
TRBJ2-7 | TRBV6-1 | ASSEQGNFYEQY
TRBJ1-6 | TRBV19 | ASNAGSNSPLH
TRBJ1-6 | TRBV18 | ASSLGGATNSPLH
TRBJ2-3 | TRBV19 | ATRGRLTDTQY
TRBJ2-5 | TRBV5-6 | ASSLGSGGKTQY
TRBJ1-2 | TRBV28 | ASSLRGGYT
TRBJ1-1 | TRBV15 | ATSLQGNTEAF
TRBJ2-5 | TRBV5-1 | ASSLNLGGETQY
TRBJ2-4 | TRBV2 | ASRNRIRAKNIQY
TRBJ1-3 | TRBV4-1 | ASSQTPGQGMIAGNTIY
TRBJ2-1 | TRBV10-3 | AISGLQGAPYNEQF
TRBJ2-5 | TRBV6-5 | ASSYSRGEETQY
TRBJ2-1 | TRBV18 | ASSPYGQAYNEQF
TRBJ2-4 | TRBV7-4 | ASSSEGGQALWGIQY
TRBJ2-7 | TRBV9 | ASSVGDRAYEQY
TRBJ2-1 | TRBV7-7 | ASSPLSGSSYNEQF
TRBJ2-2 | TRBV4-1 | ASSQPRGGALNTGELF
TRBJ2-7 | TRBV10-2 | ASSGLVTSYEQY
TRBJ2-3 | TRBV5-1 | ASMLGQGAFDTQY
TRBJ2-7 | TRBV21-1 | ASSGTGVESYEQY
TRBJ2-2 | TRBV7-8 | ASSLRLAGPGTGELF
TRBJ1-2 | TRBV28 | ASSSPITVNYGYT
TRBJ2-5 | TRBV3-1/TRBV3-2 | ASSQDIERGVKETQY
TRBJ2-1 | TRBV7-6 | ASSPSSGRGSFSWF
TRBJ2-1 | TRBV19 | ASSSYGGTGMLINEQF
TRBJ2-3 | TRBV5-1 | ASSSQLDTQY
TRBJ2-3 | TRBV6-2/TRBV6-3 | ASSLVKPNTQY
TRBJ2-7 | TRBV2 | ASSGTVPYEQY
TRBJ1-4 | TRBV9 | ASSQGVSNEKLF
TRBJ1-5 | TRBV6-1 | ASSEAPTVGPQH
TRBJ2-7 | TRBV4-1 | ASSQEVGLAGVFEQY
TRBJ1-1 | TRBV7-2 | ASSMGQLNTEAF